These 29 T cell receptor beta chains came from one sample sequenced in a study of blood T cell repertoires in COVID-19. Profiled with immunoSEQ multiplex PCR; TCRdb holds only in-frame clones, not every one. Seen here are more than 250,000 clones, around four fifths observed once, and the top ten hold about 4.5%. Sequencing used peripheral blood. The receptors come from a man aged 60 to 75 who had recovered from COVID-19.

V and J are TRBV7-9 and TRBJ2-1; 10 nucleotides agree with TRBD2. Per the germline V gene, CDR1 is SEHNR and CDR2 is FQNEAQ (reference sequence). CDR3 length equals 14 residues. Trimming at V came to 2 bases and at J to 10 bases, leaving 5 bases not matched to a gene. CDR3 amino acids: CASSLLLAGVEQFF. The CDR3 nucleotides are TGTGCCAGCAGCTTATTGCTAGCGGGAGTAGAGCAGTTCTTC.

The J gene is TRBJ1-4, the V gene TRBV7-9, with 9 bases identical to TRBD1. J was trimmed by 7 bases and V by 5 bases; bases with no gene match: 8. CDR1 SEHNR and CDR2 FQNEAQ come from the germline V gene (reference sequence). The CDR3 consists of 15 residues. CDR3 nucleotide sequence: TGTGCCAGCAGCCCCCGCGGACAGGGGTCTGAAAAACTGTTTTTT. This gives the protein CASSPRGQGSEKLFF.

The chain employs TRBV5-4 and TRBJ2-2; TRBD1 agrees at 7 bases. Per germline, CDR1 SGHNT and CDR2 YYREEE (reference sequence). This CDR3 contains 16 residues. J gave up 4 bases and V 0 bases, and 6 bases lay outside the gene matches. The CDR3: CASSLGQGRITGELFF. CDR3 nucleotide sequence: TGTGCCAGCAGCTTGGGACAGGGCCGGATCACCGGGGAGCTGTTTTTT.

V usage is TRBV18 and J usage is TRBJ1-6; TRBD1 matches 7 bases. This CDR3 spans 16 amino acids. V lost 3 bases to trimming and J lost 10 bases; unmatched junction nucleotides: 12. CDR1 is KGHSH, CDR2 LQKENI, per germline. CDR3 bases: TGTGCCAGCTCACCGGACCCAGGGGGACGGGGGTCACCCCTCCACTTT. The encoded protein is CASSPDPGGRGSPLHF. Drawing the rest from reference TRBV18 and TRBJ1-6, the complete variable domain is NAGVMQNPRHLVRRRGQEARLRCSPMKGHSHVYWYRQLPEEGLKFMVYLQKENIIDESGMPKERFSAEFPKEGPSILRIQQVVRGDSAAYFCASSPDPGGRGSPLHFGNGTRLTVT.

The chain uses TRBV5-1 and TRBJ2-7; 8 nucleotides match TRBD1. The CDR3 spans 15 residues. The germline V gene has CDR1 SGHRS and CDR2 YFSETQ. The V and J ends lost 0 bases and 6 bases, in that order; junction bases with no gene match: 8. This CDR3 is CASSLEGQGAGEQYF. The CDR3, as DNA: TGCGCCAGCAGCTTGGAAGGGCAGGGGGCAGGCGAGCAGTACTTC.

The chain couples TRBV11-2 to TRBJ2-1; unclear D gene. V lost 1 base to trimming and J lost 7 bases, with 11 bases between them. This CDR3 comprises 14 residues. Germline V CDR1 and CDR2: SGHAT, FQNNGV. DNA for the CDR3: TGTGCCAGCAGCTTAGCTGGCGGAAGGAATGAGCAGTTCTTC. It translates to CASSLAGGRNEQFF.

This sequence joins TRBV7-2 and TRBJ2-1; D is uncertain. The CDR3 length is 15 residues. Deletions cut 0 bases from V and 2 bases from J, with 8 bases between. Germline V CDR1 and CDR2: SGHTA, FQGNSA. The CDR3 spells CASSLASAAYNEQFF. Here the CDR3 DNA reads TGTGCCAGCAGCTTAGCCAGCGCCGCCTACAATGAGCAGTTCTTC. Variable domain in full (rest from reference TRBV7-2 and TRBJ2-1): GAGVSQSPSNKVTEKGKDVELRCDPISGHTALYWYRQSLGQGLEFLIYFQGNSAPDKSGLPSDRFSAERTGGSVSTLTIQRTQQEDSAVYLCASSLASAAYNEQFFGPGTRLTVL.

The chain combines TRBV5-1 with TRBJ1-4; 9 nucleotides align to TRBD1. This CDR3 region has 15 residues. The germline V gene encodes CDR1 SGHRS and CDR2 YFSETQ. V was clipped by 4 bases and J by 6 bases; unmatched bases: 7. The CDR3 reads CASSPAGTGYEKLFF. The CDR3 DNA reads TGCGCCAGCAGCCCGGCCGGGACAGGGTATGAAAAACTGTTTTTT.

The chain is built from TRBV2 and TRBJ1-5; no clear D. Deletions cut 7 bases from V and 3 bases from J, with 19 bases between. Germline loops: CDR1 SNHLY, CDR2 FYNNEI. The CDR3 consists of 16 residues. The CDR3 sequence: CASKKLGGKYNQPQHF. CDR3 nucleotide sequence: TGTGCCAGCAAAAAATTGGGCGGGAAATACAATCAGCCCCAGCATTTT.

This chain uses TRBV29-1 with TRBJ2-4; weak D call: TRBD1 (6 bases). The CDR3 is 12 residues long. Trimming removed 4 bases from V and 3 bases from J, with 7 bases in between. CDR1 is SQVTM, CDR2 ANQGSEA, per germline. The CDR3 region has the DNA TGCAGCGTTGTACAGGGCAAAAACATTCAGTACTTC. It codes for CSVVQGKNIQYF.

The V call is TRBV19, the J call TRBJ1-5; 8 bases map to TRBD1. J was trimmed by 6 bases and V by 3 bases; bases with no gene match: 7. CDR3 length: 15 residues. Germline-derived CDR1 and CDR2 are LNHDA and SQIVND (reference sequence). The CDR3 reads CASSIYRGVGQPQHF. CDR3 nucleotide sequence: TGTGCCAGTAGTATTTACAGGGGGGTTGGTCAGCCCCAGCATTTT. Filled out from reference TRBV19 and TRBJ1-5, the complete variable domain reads DGGITQSPKYLFRKEGQNVTLSCEQNLNHDAMYWYRQDPGQGLRLIYYSQIVNDFQKGDIAEGYSVSREKKESFPLTVTSAQKNPTAFYLCASSIYRGVGQPQHFGDGTRLSIL.

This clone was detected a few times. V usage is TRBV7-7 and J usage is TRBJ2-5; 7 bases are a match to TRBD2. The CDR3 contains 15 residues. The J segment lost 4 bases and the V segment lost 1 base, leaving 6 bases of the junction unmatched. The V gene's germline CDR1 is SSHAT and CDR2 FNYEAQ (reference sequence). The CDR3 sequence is CASSLGGGGGETQYF. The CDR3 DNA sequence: TGTGCCAGCAGCTTAGGGGGGGGAGGAGGAGAGACCCAGTACTTC.

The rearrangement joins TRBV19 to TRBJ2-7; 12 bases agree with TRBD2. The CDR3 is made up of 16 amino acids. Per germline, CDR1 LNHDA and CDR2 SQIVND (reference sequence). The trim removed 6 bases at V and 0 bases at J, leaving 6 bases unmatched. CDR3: CASSNGLAGYSYEQYF. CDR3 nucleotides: TGTGCCAGTAGCAATGGACTAGCGGGATACTCCTACGAGCAGTACTTC.

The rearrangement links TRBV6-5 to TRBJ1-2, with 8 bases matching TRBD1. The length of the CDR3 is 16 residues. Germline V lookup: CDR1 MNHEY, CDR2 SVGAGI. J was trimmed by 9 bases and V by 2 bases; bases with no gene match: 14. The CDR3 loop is CASSYKGTGVFLSYTF. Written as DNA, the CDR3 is TGTGCCAGCAGTTACAAAGGGACAGGAGTTTTTCTAAGCTACACCTTC.

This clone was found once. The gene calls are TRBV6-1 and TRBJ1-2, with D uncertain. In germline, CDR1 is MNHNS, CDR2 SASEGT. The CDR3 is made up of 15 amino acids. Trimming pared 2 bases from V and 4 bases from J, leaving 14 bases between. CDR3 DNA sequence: TGTGCCAGCAGTGAAATGGGAGCGCAGACCTATGGCTACACCTTC. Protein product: CASSEMGAQTYGYTF.

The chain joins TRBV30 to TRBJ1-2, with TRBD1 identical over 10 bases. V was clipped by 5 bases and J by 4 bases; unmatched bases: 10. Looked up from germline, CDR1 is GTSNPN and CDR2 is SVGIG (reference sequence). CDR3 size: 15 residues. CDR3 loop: CAWWTGGRGSYGYTF. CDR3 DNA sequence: TGTGCCTGGTGGACAGGGGGAAGAGGGAGCTATGGCTACACCTTC.

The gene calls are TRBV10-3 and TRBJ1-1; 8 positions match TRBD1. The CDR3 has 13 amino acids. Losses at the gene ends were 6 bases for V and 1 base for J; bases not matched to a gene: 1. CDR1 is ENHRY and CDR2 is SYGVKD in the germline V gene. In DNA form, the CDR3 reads TGTGCCATCAGAGGACAGGGGAACACTGAAGCTTTCTTT. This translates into CAIRGQGNTEAFF.

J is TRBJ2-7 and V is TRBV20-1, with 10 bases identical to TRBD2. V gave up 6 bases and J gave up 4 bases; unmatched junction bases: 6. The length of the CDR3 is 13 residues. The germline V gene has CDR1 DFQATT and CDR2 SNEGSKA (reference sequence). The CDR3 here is CSASSGGRYEQYF. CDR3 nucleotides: TGCAGTGCAAGTAGCGGGGGGCGGTACGAGCAGTACTTC.

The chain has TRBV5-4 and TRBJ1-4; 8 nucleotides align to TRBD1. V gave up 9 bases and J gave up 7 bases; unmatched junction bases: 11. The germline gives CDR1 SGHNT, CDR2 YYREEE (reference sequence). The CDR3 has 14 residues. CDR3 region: CATTGGPSSEKLFF. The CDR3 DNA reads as TGTGCCACAACAGGGGGACCGTCTAGTGAAAAACTGTTTTTT.

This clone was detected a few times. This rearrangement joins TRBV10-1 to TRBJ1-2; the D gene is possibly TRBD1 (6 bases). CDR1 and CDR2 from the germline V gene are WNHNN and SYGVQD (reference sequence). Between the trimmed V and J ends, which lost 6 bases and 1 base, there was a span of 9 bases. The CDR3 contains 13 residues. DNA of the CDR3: TGCGCCAGCAGCGGACAGATTAACTATGGCTACACCTTC. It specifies CASSGQINYGYTF.

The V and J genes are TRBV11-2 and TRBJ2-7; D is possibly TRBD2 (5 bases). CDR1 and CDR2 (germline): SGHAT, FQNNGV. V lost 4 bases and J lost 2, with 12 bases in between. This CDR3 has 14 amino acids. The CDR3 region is CASSSVGSPYEQYF. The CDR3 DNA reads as TGTGCCAGCAGCTCGGTGGGGAGTCCCTACGAGCAGTACTTC.

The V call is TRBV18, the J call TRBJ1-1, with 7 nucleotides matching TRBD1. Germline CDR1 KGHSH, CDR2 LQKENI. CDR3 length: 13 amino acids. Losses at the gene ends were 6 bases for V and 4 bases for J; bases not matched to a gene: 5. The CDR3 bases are TGTGCCAGCTCCGACAGGGCGGGCACTGAAGCTTTCTTT. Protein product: CASSDRAGTEAFF. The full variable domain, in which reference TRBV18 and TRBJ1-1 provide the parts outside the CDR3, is NAGVMQNPRHLVRRRGQEARLRCSPMKGHSHVYWYRQLPEEGLKFMVYLQKENIIDESGMPKERFSAEFPKEGPSILRIQQVVRGDSAAYFCASSDRAGTEAFFGQGTRLTVV.

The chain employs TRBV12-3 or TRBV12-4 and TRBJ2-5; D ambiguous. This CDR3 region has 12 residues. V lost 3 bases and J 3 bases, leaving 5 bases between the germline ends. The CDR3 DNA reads TGTGCCAGCAGTTTCCGGGAAGAGACCCAGTACTTC. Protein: CASSFREETQYF.

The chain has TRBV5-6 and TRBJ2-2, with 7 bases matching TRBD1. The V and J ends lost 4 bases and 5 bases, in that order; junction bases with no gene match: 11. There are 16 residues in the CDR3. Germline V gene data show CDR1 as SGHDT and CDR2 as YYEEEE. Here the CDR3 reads CASSTTKGAGTGELFF. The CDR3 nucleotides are TGTGCCAGCAGCACAACTAAGGGGGCGGGTACCGGGGAGCTGTTTTTT.

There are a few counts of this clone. For the CDR3, the DNA is TGTGCCAGCTCAACCAATGGACAGTCTAATTCACCCCTCCACTTT. This encodes CASSTNGQSNSPLHF. This chain uses TRBV18 with TRBJ1-6; tentative D call: TRBD1 (6 bases). Trimming cost V 5 bases and J 6 bases, with 14 bases left between them. Per germline, CDR1 KGHSH and CDR2 LQKENI. This CDR3 comprises 15 residues.

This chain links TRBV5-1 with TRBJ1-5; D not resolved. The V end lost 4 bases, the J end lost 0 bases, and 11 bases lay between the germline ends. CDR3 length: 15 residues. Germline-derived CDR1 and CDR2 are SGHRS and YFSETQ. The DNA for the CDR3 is TGCGCCAGCAGCCTAAGACTGGTTAGCAATCAGCCCCAGCATTTT. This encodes CASSLRLVSNQPQHF.

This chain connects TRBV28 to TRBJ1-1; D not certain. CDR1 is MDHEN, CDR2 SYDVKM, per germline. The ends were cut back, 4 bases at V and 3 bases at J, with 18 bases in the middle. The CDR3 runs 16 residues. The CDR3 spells CASSSLLGAGYTEAFF. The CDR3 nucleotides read TGTGCCAGCAGTTCCCTCCTTGGAGCTGGATACACTGAAGCTTTCTTT.

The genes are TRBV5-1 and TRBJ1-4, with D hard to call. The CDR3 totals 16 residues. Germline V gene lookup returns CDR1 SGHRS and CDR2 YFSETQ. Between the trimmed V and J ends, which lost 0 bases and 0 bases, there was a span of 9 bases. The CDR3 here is CASSLGPGATNEKLFF. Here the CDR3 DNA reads TGCGCCAGCAGCTTGGGCCCGGGTGCAACTAATGAAAAACTGTTTTTT. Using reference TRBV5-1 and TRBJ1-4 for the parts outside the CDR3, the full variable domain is KAGVTQTPRYLIKTRGQQVTLSCSPISGHRSVSWYQQTPGQGLQFLFEYFSETQRNKGNFPGRFSGRQFSNSRSEMNVSTLELGDSALYLCASSLGPGATNEKLFFGSGTQLSVL.

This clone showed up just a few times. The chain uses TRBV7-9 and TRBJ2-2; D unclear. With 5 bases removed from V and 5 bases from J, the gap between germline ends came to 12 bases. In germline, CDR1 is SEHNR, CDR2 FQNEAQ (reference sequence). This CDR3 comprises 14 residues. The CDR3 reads CASSVSSGTGELFF. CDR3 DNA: TGTGCCAGCAGCGTCTCATCAGGTACCGGGGAGCTGTTTTTT.